The clone carrying this TCR beta chain came up a few times. Its antigen is not known. A single record per CDR3 protein comes from TCRdb applying MiXCR to the reads. The sample shows a few hundred thousand distinct CDR3 sequences, about a quarter of them seen only once. These data are taken from a study of T cell repertoires in cytomegalovirus infection. About the research overall: Both a matching HLA type and CMV infection were indicated by public TCR beta signatures.

Germline values: CDR1 SGHDN, CDR2 FVKESK. V was shortened by 1 base and J by 4 bases, with 9 bases between the two germline ends. This CDR3 spans 14 amino acids. Study-wide results and limits: CMV-specific TCR beta clonotypes restricted by HLA-C dominated the ex vivo response.

The sequenced material came from PBMCs. This clonotype was sampled from a human donor in good health (CMV status not recorded). Some clones in this sample may be carry-over from other donors' samples. The chain has TRBV14 and TRBJ2-3; D is unclear. The CDR3 sequence: CASSQALVPDTQYF. The CDR3 DNA reads as TGTGCCAGCAGCCAAGCGCTAGTCCCAGATACGCAGTATTTT.